This T cell receptor beta chain was captured by sequencing in a study of glioma-infiltrating T cells (dated by TCRdb to 2016 to 2017). Concerning the study at large: The low-grade gliomas were WHO grade II oligodendrogliomas or astrocytomas, while the glioblastomas were WHO grade IV tumors sampled at initial diagnosis rather than at recurrent diagnosis. Blood libraries targeted about 4.5- to 10-fold sequencing coverage of roughly 930,000 peripheral T cells. Glioma patients received dexamethasone for six or fewer days before surgery. The paired cohort comprised three low-grade glioma patients, several primary glioblastoma patients and three non-glioma patients contributing non-neoplastic brain tissue. TCR alpha- and beta-chain repertoires were sequenced from glioma tissue, non-neoplastic brain tissue and matched peripheral blood mononuclear cells. To gauge divergence between tissue and blood T-cell populations, every tissue-infiltrating repertoire was compared against the peripheral blood repertoire from the same patient.

Deletion took 0 bases off V and 8 bases off J, with a span of 11 bases between the germline ends. Taken from the germline V gene (reference sequence), the CDR1 and CDR2 loops are LNHNV and YYDKDF. From the cysteine up to the phenylalanine, the CDR3 has a length of 14 residues. This entry keeps only the CDR3 DNA: 42 bases, framed from base 1. Immediately after resection, surgical brain or tumor specimens were cryofrozen in liquid nitrogen, and peripheral blood cells were collected at the same time. Overall results and qualifications from the work: The group comparisons were based on small numbers of patients: three non-neoplastic, three low-grade glioma and seven or eight glioblastoma patients. Patients with low tissue-blood divergence were marked by a signature set of shared blood CDR3 motifs, and this signature set was depleted in highly divergent patients. VJ-independent divergence between tissue and blood was found to be below expectation in non-neoplastic patients but above expectation in all gliomas, particularly low-grade gliomas. Very few CDR3 sequences were found to be shared between tissue and blood, and this scarcity was attributed to high CDR3 diversity and limited sampling.

TCR alpha and beta CDR3 regions were amplified with the iRepertoire nested amplicon-rescue multiplex PCR (arm-PCR) platform from RNA. The input for one-step reverse transcription and amplification was about 95-450 ng of either tissue mRNA or PBMC total RNA. Following bead purification, Illumina adapters were added through a secondary multiplex PCR, and the libraries were then gel-purified between 200 and 400 bp. Libraries carried internal 6-nucleotide barcodes used for demultiplexing. Sequencing of libraries was performed on an Illumina MiSeq with 2x220 or 2x250 nucleotide paired-end reads. In the authors' own workflow: Paired reads were merged with FLASH 1.2.11 and aligned to the GRCh37 human genome with BWA-MEM before extracting TRA and TRB reads. For V and J assignment, an IMGT-derived reference of cassette sequences and CDR3 motifs that included pseudogenes was used. Reads were translated in three frames, and productive CDR3s were defined by a C…FGXG motif without stop codons. A clonotype was defined as a unique combination of a V-J cassette pair and a CDR3 amino acid sequence. Reads were filtered by Hamming distance, thresholded by each sample's sequence error rate in mapped regions. TCRdb trimmed public reads at Q25 via fastp, called clones via MiXCR and kept in-frame beta chains. One record per CDR3 amino acid sequence lists the most common genes and DNA. The V and J calls here are based on TCRdb, not the publication. For this sample the table gives more than 300,000 distinct CDR3 sequences, of which more than 35% were detected only once. About 12% of the sample lies in the top ten.

As concerns this clonotype: Its antigen is unknown. Base qualities are not at hand, and no much larger clone is one base apart.

The chain couples TRBV15 to TRBJ2-1, with a tentative D call of TRBD1 or TRBD2, each matching 6 bases. This receptor was identified in a human donor with low-grade glioma or glioblastoma, undergoing nonglioma brain surgery, or in good health (not recorded which). Sequencing input: glioma tissue, nonneoplastic brain tissue, or PBMCs (not recorded which). The DNA is TGTGCCACCAGCAGAGAGACTAGGGGGGATGAGCAGTTCTTC. Its protein is CATSRETRGDEQFF.